This TCR beta chain was observed in a study of CD8+CD57+ T cells in acquired aplastic anemia. TCR beta VDJ combinations and CDR3 sequences were profiled from genomic DNA. TCRdb recomputed calls from the reads with MiXCR, one row per CDR3 protein. The table lists around 130,000 distinct CDR3 sequences, 48% of them singletons. CDR1 is LNHDA and CDR2 is SQIVND in the germline V gene (reference sequence). There are 13 residues in the CDR3. About this clonotype itself: The CDR3 ends on some other residue instead of the conserved phenylalanine or tryptophan, so this is likely a read error.

This clonotype was sampled from a human donor in good health, serving as a control. The chain couples TRBV19 to TRBJ1-4; D possibly corresponds to TRBD1 (6 bases). Sample: sorted CD4+, CD8+, or CD8+CD57+ T cells (not recorded which) from PBMCs. In nucleotides, the CDR3 is TGTGCCAGTACCGGACAGCTTAATGAAGAACTGTTTCTT. It yields the protein CASTGQLNEELFL.